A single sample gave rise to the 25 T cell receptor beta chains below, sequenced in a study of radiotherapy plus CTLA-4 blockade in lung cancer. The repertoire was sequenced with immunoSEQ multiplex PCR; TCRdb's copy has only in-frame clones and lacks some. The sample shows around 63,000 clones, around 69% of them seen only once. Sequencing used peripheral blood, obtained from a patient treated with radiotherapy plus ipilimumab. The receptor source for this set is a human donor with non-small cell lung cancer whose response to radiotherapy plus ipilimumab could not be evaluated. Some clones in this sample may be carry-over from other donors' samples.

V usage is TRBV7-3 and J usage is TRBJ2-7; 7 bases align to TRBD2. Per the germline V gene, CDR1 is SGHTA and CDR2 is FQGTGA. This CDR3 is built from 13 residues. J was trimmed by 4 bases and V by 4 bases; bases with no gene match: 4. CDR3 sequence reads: CASSSGTKYEQYF. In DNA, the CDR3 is TGTGCCAGCAGCTCGGGGACTAAATACGAGCAGTACTTC.

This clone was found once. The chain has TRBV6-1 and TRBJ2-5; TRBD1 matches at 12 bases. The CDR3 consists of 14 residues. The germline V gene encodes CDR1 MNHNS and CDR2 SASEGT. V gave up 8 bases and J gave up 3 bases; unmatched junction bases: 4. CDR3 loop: CASWDRGHEETQYF. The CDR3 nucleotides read TGTGCCAGCTGGGACAGGGGGCATGAAGAGACCCAGTACTTC.

Written as DNA, the CDR3 is TGTGCCACCTCTAGCGGGGGGGACCAAGAGACCCAGTACTTC. Amino acids: CATSSGGDQETQYF. The rearrangement uses TRBV28 and TRBJ2-5; 12 positions agree with TRBD2. The V and J ends lost 10 bases and 0 bases, in that order; junction bases with no gene match: 3. The CDR3 length is 14 residues. Germline CDR1 is MDHEN and CDR2 is SYDVKM.

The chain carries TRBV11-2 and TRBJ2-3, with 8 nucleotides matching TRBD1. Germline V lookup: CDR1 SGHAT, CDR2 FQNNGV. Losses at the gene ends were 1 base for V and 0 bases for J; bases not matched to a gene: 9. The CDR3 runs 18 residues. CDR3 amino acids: CASSLGSGQGLSTDTQYF. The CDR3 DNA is TGTGCCAGCAGCTTAGGGTCCGGACAGGGTCTCAGCACAGATACGCAGTATTTT.

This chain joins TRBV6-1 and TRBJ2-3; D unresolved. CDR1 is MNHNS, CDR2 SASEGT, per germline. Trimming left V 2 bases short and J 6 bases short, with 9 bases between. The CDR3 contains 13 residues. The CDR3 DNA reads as TGTGCCAGCAGTGAATACCCAGATGATACGCAGTATTTT. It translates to CASSEYPDDTQYF.

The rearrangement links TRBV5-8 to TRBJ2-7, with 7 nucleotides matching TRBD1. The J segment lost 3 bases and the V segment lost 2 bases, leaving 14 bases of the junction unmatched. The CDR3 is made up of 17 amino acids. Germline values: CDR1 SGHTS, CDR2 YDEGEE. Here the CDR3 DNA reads TGTGCCAGCAGCTTCCCCTTCCTCCGGGACAGCCACTACGAGCAGTACTTC. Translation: CASSFPFLRDSHYEQYF.

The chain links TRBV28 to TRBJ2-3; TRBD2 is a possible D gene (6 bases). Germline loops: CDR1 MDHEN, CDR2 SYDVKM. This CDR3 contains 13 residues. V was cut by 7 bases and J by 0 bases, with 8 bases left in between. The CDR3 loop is CASKGTSTDTQYF. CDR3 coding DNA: TGTGCCAGCAAGGGGACTAGCACAGATACGCAGTATTTT.

CDR3 sequence (DNA): TGTGCCAGCAGCCTACGGGACAGGGGACATTCACCCCTCCACTTT. Translating gives CASSLRDRGHSPLHF. The genes are TRBV11-2 and TRBJ1-6, with TRBD1 matching 10 bases. From germline, CDR1 is SGHAT and CDR2 FQNNGV. The CDR3 totals 15 residues. J was trimmed by 8 bases and V by 5 bases; bases with no gene match: 6.

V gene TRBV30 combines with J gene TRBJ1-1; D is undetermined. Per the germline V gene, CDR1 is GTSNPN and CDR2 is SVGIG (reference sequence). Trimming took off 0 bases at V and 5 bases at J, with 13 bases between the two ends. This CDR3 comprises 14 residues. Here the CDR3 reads CAWSVLPGGTEAFF. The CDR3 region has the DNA TGTGCCTGGAGTGTACTCCCAGGAGGGACTGAAGCTTTCTTT.

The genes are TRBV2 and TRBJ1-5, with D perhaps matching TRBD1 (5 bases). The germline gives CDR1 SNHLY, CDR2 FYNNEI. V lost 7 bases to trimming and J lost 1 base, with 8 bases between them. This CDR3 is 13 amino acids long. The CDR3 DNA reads TGTGCCAGCAAGCGGGACAGCAATCAGCCCCAGCATTTT. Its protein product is CASKRDSNQPQHF.

The CDR3 spells CASSQRGTGGEQYF. The CDR3 DNA sequence: TGTGCCAGCAGCCAAAGGGGGACAGGAGGCGAGCAGTACTTC. The rearrangement links TRBV6-1 to TRBJ2-7; 8 bases are a match to TRBD1. Germline loops: CDR1 MNHNS, CDR2 SASEGT. The CDR3 extends over 14 amino acids. V trimming: 6 bases; J trimming: 6 bases; junction bases outside the gene matches: 10.

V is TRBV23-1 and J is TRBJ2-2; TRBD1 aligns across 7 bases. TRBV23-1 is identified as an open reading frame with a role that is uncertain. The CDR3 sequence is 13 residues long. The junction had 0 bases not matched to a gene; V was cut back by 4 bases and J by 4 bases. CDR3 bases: TGCGCCAGCAGTCCAGGGGGCACCGGGGAGCTGTTTTTT. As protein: CASSPGGTGELFF.

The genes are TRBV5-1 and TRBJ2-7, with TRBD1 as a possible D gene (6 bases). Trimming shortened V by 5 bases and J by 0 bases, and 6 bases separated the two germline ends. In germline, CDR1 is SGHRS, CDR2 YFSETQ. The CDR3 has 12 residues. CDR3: CASRDSSYEQYF. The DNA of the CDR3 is TGCGCCAGCAGGGACAGCTCCTACGAGCAGTACTTC.

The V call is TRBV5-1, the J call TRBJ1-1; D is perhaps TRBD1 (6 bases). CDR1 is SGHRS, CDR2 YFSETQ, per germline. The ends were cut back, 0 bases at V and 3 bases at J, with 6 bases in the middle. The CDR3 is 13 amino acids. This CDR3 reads CASSLAGDTEAFF. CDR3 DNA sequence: TGCGCCAGCAGCTTGGCAGGGGACACTGAAGCTTTCTTT. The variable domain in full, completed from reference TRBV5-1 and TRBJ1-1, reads KAGVTQTPRYLIKTRGQQVTLSCSPISGHRSVSWYQQTPGQGLQFLFEYFSETQRNKGNFPGRFSGRQFSNSRSEMNVSTLELGDSALYLCASSLAGDTEAFFGQGTRLTVV.

CDR3 sequence (DNA): TGCGCCAGCAGCGATTGGACAGGTCCAAATGAAAAACTGTTTTTT. Translated, it gives CASSDWTGPNEKLFF. The V and J genes are TRBV4-1 and TRBJ1-4; 7 bases are a match to TRBD1. Germline loops: CDR1 MGHRA, CDR2 YSYEKL. J lost 5 bases, V lost 5 bases, and 8 bases had no gene match. The CDR3 covers 15 residues.

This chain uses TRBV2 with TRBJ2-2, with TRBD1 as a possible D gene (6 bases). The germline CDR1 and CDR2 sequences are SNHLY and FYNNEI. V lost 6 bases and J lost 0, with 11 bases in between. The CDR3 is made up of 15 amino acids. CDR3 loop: CASRRGQTNTGELFF. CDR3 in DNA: TGTGCCAGCAGAAGGGGACAAACGAACACCGGGGAGCTGTTTTTT.

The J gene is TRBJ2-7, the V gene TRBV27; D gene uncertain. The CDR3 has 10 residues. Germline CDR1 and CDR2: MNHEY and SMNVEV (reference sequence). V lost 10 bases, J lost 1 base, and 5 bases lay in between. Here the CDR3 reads CANSSYEQYF. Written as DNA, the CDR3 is TGTGCCAACTCTTCCTACGAGCAGTACTTC.

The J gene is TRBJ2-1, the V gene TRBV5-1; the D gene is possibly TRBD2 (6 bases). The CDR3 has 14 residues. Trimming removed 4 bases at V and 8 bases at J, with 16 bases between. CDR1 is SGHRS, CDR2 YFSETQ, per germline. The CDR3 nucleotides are TGCGCCAGCAGCCGCTCTGGGGGGATGGATGAGCAGTTCTTC. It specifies CASSRSGGMDEQFF.

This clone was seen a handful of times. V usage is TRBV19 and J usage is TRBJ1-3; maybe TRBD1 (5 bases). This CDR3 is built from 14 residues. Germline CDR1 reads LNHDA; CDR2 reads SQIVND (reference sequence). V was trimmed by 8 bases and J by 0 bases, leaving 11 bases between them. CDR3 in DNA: TGTGCCAGTGACAAGGGGCCCTCTGGAAACACCATATATTTT. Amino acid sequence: CASDKGPSGNTIYF.

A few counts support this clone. CDR3 region: CAISESRGNSPLHF. The CDR3 coding sequence is TGTGCCATCAGTGAGTCCAGGGGGAATTCACCCCTCCACTTT. This chain uses TRBV10-3 with TRBJ1-6, with 7 bases that match TRBD1. CDR3 length equals 14 residues. Trimming took 0 bases from V and 7 from J; bases not matched to a gene: 0. CDR1 ENHRY and CDR2 SYGVKD come from the germline V gene.

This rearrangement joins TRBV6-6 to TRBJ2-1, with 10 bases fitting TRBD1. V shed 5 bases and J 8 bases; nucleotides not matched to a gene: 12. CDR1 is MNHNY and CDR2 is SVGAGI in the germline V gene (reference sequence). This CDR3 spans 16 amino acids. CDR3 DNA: TGTGCCAGCAGTGGAGGGGGAAGGGACAGGGGTTATGAGCAGTTCTTC. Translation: CASSGGGRDRGYEQFF.

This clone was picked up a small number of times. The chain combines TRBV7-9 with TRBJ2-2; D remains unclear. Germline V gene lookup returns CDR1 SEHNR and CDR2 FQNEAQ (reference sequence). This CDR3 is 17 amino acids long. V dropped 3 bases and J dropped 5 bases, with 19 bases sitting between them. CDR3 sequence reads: CASSFLSILGKTGELFF. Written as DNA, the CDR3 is TGTGCCAGCAGCTTTCTTTCAATTTTGGGCAAAACCGGGGAGCTGTTTTTT.

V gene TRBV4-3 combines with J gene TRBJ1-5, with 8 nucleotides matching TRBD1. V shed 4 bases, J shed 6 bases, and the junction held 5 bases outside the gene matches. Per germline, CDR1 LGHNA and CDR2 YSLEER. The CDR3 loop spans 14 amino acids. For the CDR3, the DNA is TGCGCCAGCAGCCCCGACAGGGGTGGTCAGCCCCAGCATTTT. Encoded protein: CASSPDRGGQPQHF.

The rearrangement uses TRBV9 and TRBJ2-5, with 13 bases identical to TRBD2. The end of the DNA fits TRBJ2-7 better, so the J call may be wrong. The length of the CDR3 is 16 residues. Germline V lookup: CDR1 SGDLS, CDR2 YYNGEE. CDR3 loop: CASSVGLAGARGEQYF. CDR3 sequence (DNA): TGTGCCAGCAGCGTCGGACTAGCGGGGGCCCGCGGCGAGCAGTACTTC.

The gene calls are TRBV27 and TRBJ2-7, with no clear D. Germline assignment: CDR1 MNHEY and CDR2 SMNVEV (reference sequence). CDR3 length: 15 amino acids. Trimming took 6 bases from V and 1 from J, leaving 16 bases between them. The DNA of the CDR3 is TGTGCCAGCAGCTTTGATCCGTACGGGTCCTACGAGCAGTACTTC. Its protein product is CASSFDPYGSYEQYF.